The 16 T cell receptor beta chains presented below share a single source sample, sequenced in a study of T cells in women clearing cervical HPV infection. Assay: immunoSEQ multiplex PCR; the TCRdb copy retains only in-frame clones and omits some. The repertoire table contains more than 20,000 clones. Sequencing input: blood buffy coat. The receptors stem from a woman between 18 and 69 years old with a cervical HPV16 infection that either progressed to CIN3+ or cleared (not recorded which).

Notes on this clone: The read gets to within 3 residues of the CDR3 end, and the germline J gene fills in the rest. The chain links TRBV7-2 to TRBJ1-2; D not certain. The CDR3 is made up of 13 amino acids. The germline V and J ends were trimmed by 2 bases and 5 bases, with 9 bases remaining between them. The germline CDR1 and CDR2 sequences are SGHTA and FQGNSA. CDR3 sequence: CASSLTVEYGYTF. The CDR3 bases that were read are TGTGCCAGCAGCTTAACAGTAGAGTATGGC.

A remark on this clone: The read gets to within 3 residues of the CDR3 end, and the germline J gene fills in the rest. This chain connects TRBV6-2 or TRBV6-3 to TRBJ1-1, with D perhaps matching TRBD1 (6 bases). The germline V and J ends were trimmed by 2 bases and 6 bases, with 10 bases remaining between them. Germline V gives CDR1 MNHEY, CDR2 SVGEGT. This CDR3 has 13 residues. The CDR3 spells CASSYTEGAEAFF. CDR3 DNA, as far as it was read: TGTGCCAGCAGTTACACCGAGGGGGCTGAA.

To note about this clone: The observed sequence ends 3 residues before the CDR3 terminus, with the missing tail filled in from the germline J gene. The chain employs TRBV28 and TRBJ2-5, with 8 bases fitting TRBD2. The germline V gene has CDR1 MDHEN and CDR2 SYDVKM. V shed 3 bases, J shed 1 base, and the junction held 1 base outside the gene matches. The CDR3 runs 14 residues. Partial CDR3 DNA: TGTGCCAGCAGTTTCACTAGCGGCCAAGAGACC. Encoded protein: CASSFTSGQET. The complete CDR3 sequence is CASSFTSGQETQYF.

Worth noting for this clone: The missing CDR3 end, 3 residues past where the read stops, is filled in from the germline J gene. The V gene is TRBV3-1 (or the pseudogene TRBV3-2), the J gene TRBJ1-1; TRBD1 matches at 11 bases. V was clipped by 3 bases and J by 7 bases; unmatched bases: 7. From germline, CDR1 is LGHDT and CDR2 YNNKEL (reference sequence). The CDR3 runs to 15 residues. This chain's CDR3 is CASSQVPGTGGEAFF. Partial CDR3 DNA: TGTGCCAGCAGCCAGGTCCCCGGGACAGGGGGTGAA.

Turning to this clone: Sequencing ends 3 residues short of the CDR3 end; the germline J gene provides the rest. The chain recombines TRBV19 with TRBJ1-5; D is possibly TRBD1 (5 bases). The CDR3 is made up of 12 amino acids. V lost 6 bases to trimming and J lost 5 bases, with 8 bases between them. In germline, CDR1 is LNHDA, CDR2 SQIVND (reference sequence). The part of the CDR3 DNA that was read is TGTGCCAGTAGGGGGCCTGATCAGCCC. Protein sequence: CASRGPDQP. The CDR3 in full is CASRGPDQPQHF.

As for this clone: The CDR3 end lies 3 residues beyond the end of the read and is filled in from the germline J gene. V gene TRBV20-1 combines with J gene TRBJ2-2; D uncertain. The CDR3 covers 13 residues. The V gene lost 0 bases and the J gene lost 3 bases, with 5 bases spanning the gap. The germline gives CDR1 DFQATT, CDR2 SNEGSKA (reference sequence). The CDR3 reads CSARDLDTGELFF. CDR3 bases read: TGCAGTGCTAGAGATCTCGACACCGGGGAG.

In regard to this clone: The CDR3 goes on 3 residues after the read ends, and that part is filled in from the germline J gene. The chain joins TRBV2 to TRBJ2-7; D is unclear. V was trimmed by 7 bases and J by 5 bases, leaving 12 bases between them. The germline gives CDR1 SNHLY, CDR2 FYNNEI. This CDR3 has 12 amino acids. This CDR3 is CASKLSQNEQYF. The CDR3 DNA, read in part, is TGTGCCAGCAAACTTTCACAGAACGAG.

As regards this clone: The read terminates 3 residues ahead of where the CDR3 ends, so the germline J gene completes it. The V gene is TRBV4-2, the J gene TRBJ2-2, with 9 nucleotides matching TRBD1. CDR3 length: 17 amino acids. V was clipped by 4 bases and J by 5 bases; unmatched bases: 11. Germline CDR1 reads LGHNA; CDR2 reads YNFKEQ. The CDR3 bases that were read are TGTGCCAGCAGCCTTATTTACAGGGGGCCTCCTACCGGGGAG. The encoded protein is CASSLIYRGPPTGE. Given in full, the CDR3 is CASSLIYRGPPTGELFF.

As concerns this clone: The read ends 3 residues before the CDR3 terminus; that terminus is restored from the germline J gene. The gene calls are TRBV5-1 and TRBJ2-1, with TRBD2 matching 8 bases. J was trimmed by 2 bases and V by 0 bases; bases with no gene match: 4. The germline gives CDR1 SGHRS, CDR2 YFSETQ. This CDR3 has 16 residues. CDR3 DNA, as far as it was read: TGCGCCAGCAGCTTGGGTAGTAGCGGGACCTACAATGAG. It is translated as CASSLGSSGTYNE. The whole CDR3 sequence is CASSLGSSGTYNEQFF.

Remarks on this clone: From the germline J gene comes the end of the CDR3, since the read stops 3 residues before it. This chain connects TRBV7-9 to TRBJ1-2, with D maybe TRBD1 (5 bases). V was shortened by 4 bases and J by 4 bases, with 13 bases between the two germline ends. Germline V gene sequence: CDR1 SEHNR, CDR2 FQNEAQ (reference sequence). The CDR3 is made up of 14 amino acids. CDR3 DNA (partial): TGTGCCAGCAGCTCGTCAGGGAATGCCTATGGC. Amino acids: CASSSSGNAYG. The whole CDR3 reads CASSSSGNAYGYTF.

Notes on this clone: Coverage ceases 3 residues before the CDR3 finishes, and the germline J gene fills in the end. The chain links TRBV28 to TRBJ2-7, with D perhaps TRBD2 (6 bases). This CDR3 has 12 amino acids. Germline assignment: CDR1 MDHEN and CDR2 SYDVKM. V shed 7 bases and J shed 2 bases, with 9 bases lying between them. The part of the CDR3 DNA that was read is TGTGCCAGCACCGGGGGAACCTACGAG. Encoded protein: CASTGGTYE. The whole CDR3 reads CASTGGTYEQYF.

In regard to this clone: The missing CDR3 end, 3 residues past where the read stops, is filled in from the germline J gene. The chain uses TRBV7-2 and TRBJ1-2; a possible D gene is TRBD1 (6 bases). Germline CDR1 SGHTA, CDR2 FQGNSA. Deletions cut 5 bases from V and 7 bases from J, with 17 bases between. The CDR3 sequence is 14 residues long. The CDR3 sequence: CASSPQGTVGGYTF. Partial CDR3 DNA: TGTGCCAGCAGCCCCCAGGGGACGGTCGGTGGC.

The CDR3 DNA, read in part, is TGTGCCAGTAGTTCCCGGACTAGCGGGGGCACAGATACG. Its protein product is CASSSRTSGGTDT. The full CDR3 reads CASSSRTSGGTDTQYF. V usage is TRBV19 and J usage is TRBJ2-3; 12 bases match TRBD2. The read ends 3 residues early relative to the CDR3; the germline J gene fills the gap. The CDR3 totals 16 residues. Germline loops: CDR1 LNHDA, CDR2 SQIVND (reference sequence). The V gene end was trimmed by 5 bases and the J gene end by 1 base; junction bases not matched to a gene: 4.

Remarks on this clone: The read finishes 3 residues shy of the CDR3 end, and the germline J gene is used to complete it. The V gene is TRBV5-4, the J gene TRBJ2-1, with 8 nucleotides matching TRBD1. CDR3 size: 15 residues. Per germline, CDR1 SGHNT and CDR2 YYREEE (reference sequence). V shed 0 bases, J shed 5 bases, and the junction held 4 bases outside the gene matches. The CDR3 protein is CASSLGQGSHNEQFF. The part of the CDR3 DNA that was read is TGTGCCAGCAGCTTGGGACAGGGGTCCCACAATGAG.

Details on this clone: The CDR3 end lies 3 residues beyond the end of the read and is filled in from the germline J gene. J is TRBJ2-2 and V is TRBV4-2; 11 bases fit TRBD2. The CDR3 runs 16 residues. Germline V gene lookup returns CDR1 LGHNA and CDR2 YNFKEQ. With 4 bases clipped from V and 1 base from J, the junction kept 2 bases outside the gene matches. The DNA read from the CDR3 is TGTGCCAGCAGCCTAACTAGCGGGAGGAACACCGGGGAG. Protein: CASSLTSGRNTGE. The full CDR3 is CASSLTSGRNTGELFF.

Regarding this clone: The CDR3 is cut off 3 residues early in the read; its end comes from the germline J gene. The rearrangement links TRBV6-1 to TRBJ2-7; 7 positions agree with TRBD2. Germline trimming cut 3 bases from V and 1 base from J; bases unmatched to any gene: 3. This CDR3 comprises 14 residues. The germline CDR1 and CDR2 sequences are MNHNS and SASEGT. The CDR3 DNA, read in part, is TGTGCCAGCAGTGATAGCGGGTATTCCTACGAG. Translation gives CASSDSGYSYE. The full CDR3 sequence reads CASSDSGYSYEQYF.